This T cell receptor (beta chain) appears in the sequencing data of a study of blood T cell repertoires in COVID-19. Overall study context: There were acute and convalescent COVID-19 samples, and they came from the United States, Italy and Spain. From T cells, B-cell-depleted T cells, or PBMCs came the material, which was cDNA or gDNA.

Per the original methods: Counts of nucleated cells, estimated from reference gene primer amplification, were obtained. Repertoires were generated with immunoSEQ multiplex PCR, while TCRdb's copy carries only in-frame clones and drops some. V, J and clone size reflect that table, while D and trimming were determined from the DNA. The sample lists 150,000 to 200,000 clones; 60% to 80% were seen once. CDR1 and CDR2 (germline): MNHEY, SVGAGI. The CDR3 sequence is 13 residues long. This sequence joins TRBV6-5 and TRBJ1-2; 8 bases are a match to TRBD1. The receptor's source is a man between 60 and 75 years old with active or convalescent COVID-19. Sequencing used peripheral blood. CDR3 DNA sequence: TGTGCGGGGGGACCGAGGACAGGGTTCGGCTACACCTTC. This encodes CAGGPRTGFGYTF.